One sample yielded the 23 T cell receptor beta chains listed below, sequenced in a study of CD8 T cells in ankylosing spondylitis. From the 5' RACE reads, TCRdb called clonotypes with MiXCR, one entry per CDR3 protein. The repertoire holds approximately 200,000 distinct CDR3 sequences, about 13% seen once, with more than 15% in the top ten. Sequenced sample: blood, either unsorted or a sorted T cell fraction (not recorded which). The receptors here all came from a male donor with ankylosing spondylitis or in good health (not recorded which).

There are a few counts of this clonotype. V is TRBV11-2 and J is TRBJ2-7, with 12 bases fitting TRBD1. Germline assignment: CDR1 SGHAT and CDR2 FQNNGV. This CDR3 spans 15 amino acids. The trim removed 6 bases at V and 4 bases at J, leaving 7 bases unmatched. CDR3 in DNA: TGTGCCAGCAGGTCGGGGACAGGGGGCTTATACGAGCAGTACTTC. It is translated as CASRSGTGGLYEQYF.

This clonotype was seen only a few times. This sequence joins TRBV4-1 and TRBJ2-7; D is perhaps TRBD1 or TRBD2 (6 bases each). The germline V gene has CDR1 MGHRA and CDR2 YSYEKL. CDR3 length: 14 amino acids. V was pared by 3 bases and J by 7 bases, with 16 bases between. Here the CDR3 DNA reads TGCGCCAGCAGCCACCGACAGGAGGGAGTGGAGCAGTACTTC. Translating gives CASSHRQEGVEQYF.

This clonotype has only a few counts. The chain recombines TRBV30 with TRBJ2-6; D is unclear. The CDR3 runs to 15 residues. CDR1 and CDR2 (germline): GTSNPN, SVGIG (reference sequence). Trimming pared 0 bases from V and 2 bases from J, leaving 8 bases between. In DNA, the CDR3 is TGTGCCTGGAGTGTACGTGGGGCTGGGGCCAACGTCCTGACTTTC. Translation: CAWSVRGAGANVLTF.

The sample holds a few counts of this clonotype. V usage is TRBV27 and J usage is TRBJ2-1; no clear D. The CDR3 spans 14 residues. Germline CDR1 MNHEY, CDR2 SMNVEV (reference sequence). Trimming stripped 6 bases from V and 1 base from J, with 10 bases between. The CDR3 coding sequence is TGTGCCAGCAGGGGCGGTTGGTCCTACAATGAGCAGTTCTTC. Its protein is CASRGGWSYNEQFF.

V usage is TRBV20-1 and J usage is TRBJ1-1; D is perhaps TRBD1 (5 bases). The V end was cut by 0 bases, the J end by 6 bases, with 17 bases between. The CDR3 has 15 amino acids. Per germline, CDR1 DFQATT and CDR2 SNEGSKA (reference sequence). This CDR3 reads CSARDPRAVMAEAFF. DNA of the CDR3: TGCAGTGCTAGAGATCCCAGGGCTGTAATGGCTGAAGCTTTCTTT.

V gene TRBV7-9 combines with J gene TRBJ2-3; 14 bases match TRBD2. Germline V gives CDR1 SEHNR, CDR2 FQNEAQ (reference sequence). V lost 3 bases, J lost 0 bases, and 2 bases stayed unmatched. The CDR3 has 17 residues. The CDR3, as DNA: TGTGCCAGCAGCTTGGGGACTAGCGGGGGTAGCACAGATACGCAGTATTTT. It is translated as CASSLGTSGGSTDTQYF. The entire variable domain, with the rest obtained from reference TRBV7-9 and TRBJ2-3, is as follows: DTGVSQNPRHKITKRGQNVTFRCDPISEHNRLYWYRQTLGQGPEFLTYFQNEAQLEKSRLLSDRFSAERPKGSFSTLEIQRTEQGDSAMYLCASSLGTSGGSTDTQYFGPGTRLTVL.

This clonotype was seen a handful of times. The V call is TRBV20-1, the J call TRBJ2-1; D might be TRBD2 (5 bases). This CDR3 contains 14 residues. Germline-derived CDR1 and CDR2 are DFQATT and SNEGSKA (reference sequence). V dropped 2 bases and J dropped 2 bases, with 10 bases sitting between them. The CDR3 loop reads CSARLARAYNEQFF. CDR3 sequence (DNA): TGCAGTGCTAGATTGGCGAGGGCCTACAATGAGCAGTTCTTC.

The chain combines TRBV7-9 with TRBJ2-7, with TRBD1 matching 7 bases. This CDR3 has 14 amino acids. V shed 5 bases and J 2 bases; nucleotides not matched to a gene: 6. CDR1 is SEHNR and CDR2 is FQNEAQ in the germline V gene (reference sequence). CDR3 bases: TGTGCCAGCAGCCATCCCGGGACAGCCTACGAGCAGTACTTC. This encodes CASSHPGTAYEQYF.

This chain links TRBV28 with TRBJ2-1; 11 bases map to TRBD2. Germline V gives CDR1 MDHEN, CDR2 SYDVKM. The V and J ends lost 7 bases and 3 bases, in that order; junction bases with no gene match: 2. The CDR3 sequence is 14 residues long. The CDR3 coding sequence is TGTGCCAGCAAACTAGCGGGGGACTACAATGAGCAGTTCTTC. The encoded protein is CASKLAGDYNEQFF. The full variable domain, in which reference TRBV28 and TRBJ2-1 provide the parts outside the CDR3, is DVKVTQSSRYLVKRTGEKVFLECVQDMDHENMFWYRQDPGLGLRLIYFSYDVKMKEKGDIPEGYSVSREKKERFSLILESASTNQTSMYLCASKLAGDYNEQFFGPGTRLTVL.

This chain uses TRBV27 with TRBJ1-5, with D uncertain. The CDR3 runs 14 residues. The germline CDR1 and CDR2 sequences are MNHEY and SMNVEV (reference sequence). V lost 0 bases to trimming and J lost 7 bases, with 10 bases between them. The CDR3 loop reads CASSLSAGNQPQHF. The CDR3 coding sequence is TGTGCCAGCAGTTTATCAGCCGGGAACCAGCCCCAGCATTTT.

The sample holds many counts of this clonotype. This chain joins TRBV12-3 or TRBV12-4 and TRBJ2-3, with TRBD2 matching 10 bases. CDR3 length equals 15 residues. Germline trimming cut 3 bases from V and 10 bases from J; bases unmatched to any gene: 10. CDR3 in DNA: TGTGCCAGCAGTTTCAGGAGCGGGAGGGAGGAATCGCAGTATTTT. Protein product: CASSFRSGREESQYF.

This clonotype was picked up a small number of times. The chain employs TRBV5-8 and TRBJ1-1, with TRBD1 matching 7 bases. The CDR3 length is 14 residues. The germline V gene encodes CDR1 SGHTS and CDR2 YDEGEE. J gave up 1 base and V 3 bases, and 3 bases lay outside the gene matches. The CDR3 protein is CASSSRTGNTEAFF. The DNA for the CDR3 is TGTGCCAGCAGCTCCCGGACAGGGAACACTGAAGCTTTCTTT.

This clonotype was seen a few times. The chain couples TRBV2 to TRBJ2-2; D gene unclear. This CDR3 has 12 amino acids. Germline loops: CDR1 SNHLY, CDR2 FYNNEI. Trimming took 4 bases from V and 6 from J, leaving 6 bases between them. As DNA, the CDR3 is TGTGCCAGCAGTGCTGGGGCCGGGGAGCTGTTTTTT. Amino acid sequence: CASSAGAGELFF.

This clonotype was observed many times. The chain employs TRBV29-1 and TRBJ2-7, with D possibly called TRBD1 or TRBD2 (5 bases each). V lost 7 bases, J lost 7 bases, and 20 bases lay in between. The CDR3 contains 13 residues. The germline V gene encodes CDR1 SQVTM and CDR2 ANQGSEA. CDR3: CSAKPGPIGEQYF. CDR3 sequence (DNA): TGCAGCGCAAAGCCGGGACCCATCGGGGAGCAGTACTTC.

This clonotype has at least ten counts. This sequence joins TRBV10-1 and TRBJ2-2; D possibly corresponds to TRBD1 (7 bases). The CDR3 has 15 amino acids. Deletions cut 6 bases from V and 3 bases from J, with 14 bases between. Germline V gene lookup returns CDR1 WNHNN and CDR2 SYGVQD (reference sequence). CDR3: CASSRGTADTGELFF. CDR3 bases: TGCGCCAGCAGCCGCGGGACAGCTGACACCGGGGAGCTGTTTTTT.

The sample holds a few counts of this clonotype. The CDR3 sequence is CASSPRDVGLYEQYF. The CDR3 DNA sequence: TGTGCCAGCTCACCACGGGACGTCGGGCTCTACGAGCAGTACTTC. The rearrangement links TRBV18 to TRBJ2-7; D might be TRBD1 or TRBD2, each matching 5 bases. Germline CDR1 is KGHSH and CDR2 is LQKENI. The V end was cut by 1 base, the J end by 3 bases, with 13 bases between. This CDR3 is 15 amino acids long.

This clonotype has only a few counts. The J gene is TRBJ2-7, the V gene TRBV7-2; perhaps TRBD1 as D (6 bases). This CDR3 has 15 amino acids. V was shortened by 0 bases and J by 1 base, with 10 bases between the two germline ends. Germline CDR1 is SGHTA and CDR2 is FQGNSA. The CDR3 loop is CASSLARDRSYEQYF. CDR3 nucleotides: TGTGCCAGCAGCTTAGCGAGAGACAGGTCCTACGAGCAGTACTTC.

The V gene is TRBV12-3 or TRBV12-4, the J gene TRBJ2-1; the D is unclear. This CDR3 comprises 15 residues. V lost 5 bases to trimming and J lost 2 bases, with 13 bases between them. As DNA, the CDR3 is TGTGCCAGCAGTATCCTCCTTGGGACCTACAATGAGCAGTTCTTC. The encoded protein is CASSILLGTYNEQFF.

There are many counts of this clonotype. This chain uses TRBV5-5 with TRBJ2-7, with D tentatively TRBD1 (5 bases). The length of the CDR3 is 12 residues. Germline CDR1 SGHKS, CDR2 YYEKEE (reference sequence). V dropped 3 bases and J dropped 6 bases, with 10 bases sitting between them. CDR3 residues: CASSYQGAEQYF. As DNA, the CDR3 is TGTGCCAGCAGCTATCAGGGTGCCGAGCAGTACTTC.

This clonotype was seen repeatedly, ten times or more. CDR3 sequence: CASSHSLGADTQYF. The CDR3 nucleotides read TGTGCCAGCTCACACTCCTTGGGGGCGGATACGCAGTATTTT. The V call is TRBV18, the J call TRBJ2-3, with D possibly being TRBD1 (6 bases). The germline V gene has CDR1 KGHSH and CDR2 LQKENI. V dropped 4 bases and J dropped 6 bases, with 14 bases sitting between them. This CDR3 has 14 amino acids. Using reference TRBV18 and TRBJ2-3 for the parts outside the CDR3, the full variable domain is NAGVMQNPRHLVRRRGQEARLRCSPMKGHSHVYWYRQLPEEGLKFMVYLQKENIIDESGMPKERFSAEFPKEGPSILRIQQVVRGDSAAYFCASSHSLGADTQYFGPGTRLTVL.

This clonotype was picked up a small number of times. This chain uses TRBV12-3 or TRBV12-4 with TRBJ2-2; possible D gene TRBD1, 5 bases. V lost 3 bases to trimming and J lost 5 bases, with 16 bases between them. This CDR3 is built from 16 residues. The CDR3 sequence: CASSFLRGQLTGELFF. The DNA for the CDR3 is TGTGCCAGCAGTTTTCTAAGAGGACAACTTACCGGGGAGCTGTTTTTT.

This rearrangement joins TRBV20-1 to TRBJ1-2, with 7 bases that match TRBD1. The V and J ends lost 3 bases and 3 bases, in that order; junction bases with no gene match: 16. The CDR3 consists of 17 residues. The germline CDR1 and CDR2 sequences are DFQATT and SNEGSKA (reference sequence). The CDR3 loop reads CSARIHDGQEPYYGYTF. The DNA of the CDR3 is TGCAGTGCTAGGATCCACGACGGACAGGAACCGTACTATGGCTACACCTTC.

This clonotype was detected ten times or more. The rearrangement links TRBV5-1 to TRBJ2-7; TRBD2 matches at 7 bases. V lost 0 bases to trimming and J lost 3 bases; unmatched junction nucleotides: 6. Germline CDR1 and CDR2: SGHRS and YFSETQ. There are 15 residues in the CDR3. Written as DNA, the CDR3 is TGCGCCAGCAGCTTGGATCGCGGGGGTTACTACGAGCAGTACTTC. This codes for CASSLDRGGYYEQYF. Full variable domain (outside the CDR3, taken from reference TRBV5-1 and TRBJ2-7): KAGVTQTPRYLIKTRGQQVTLSCSPISGHRSVSWYQQTPGQGLQFLFEYFSETQRNKGNFPGRFSGRQFSNSRSEMNVSTLELGDSALYLCASSLDRGGYYEQYFGPGTRLTVT.